The sequence of this T cell receptor (beta chain) was determined in a study of identifying expanded T cells in peripheral blood. Notes on the study in general: Approximately two-week clone count variance significantly increased as total template count grew. Technical replicates showed roughly 1.2 changed clones; about 2 weeks around 15; four weeks 19.

To note about this clone: The antigen is undetermined.

Healthy donors had no documented immune events, such as infections, while sampled. Assay used: immunoSEQ multiplex PCR; TCRdb lists only in-frame clones, some missing. Counted here are 50,000 or so clones, roughly nine tenths occurring once; the ten biggest clones make up 3% to 4.5%. J lost 0 bases, V lost 10 bases, and 9 bases had no gene match. Germline V gene lookup returns CDR1 ENHRY and CDR2 SYGVKD. This CDR3 comprises 14 residues. The rearrangement links TRBV10-3 to TRBJ2-7; TRBD1 agrees at 7 bases. Sequenced: blood. The receptor's source is a person aged 18-70 years in good health. CDR3: CATHAGTDSYEQYF. CDR3 nucleotides: TGTGCCACCCACGCCGGGACAGACTCCTACGAGCAGTACTTC.